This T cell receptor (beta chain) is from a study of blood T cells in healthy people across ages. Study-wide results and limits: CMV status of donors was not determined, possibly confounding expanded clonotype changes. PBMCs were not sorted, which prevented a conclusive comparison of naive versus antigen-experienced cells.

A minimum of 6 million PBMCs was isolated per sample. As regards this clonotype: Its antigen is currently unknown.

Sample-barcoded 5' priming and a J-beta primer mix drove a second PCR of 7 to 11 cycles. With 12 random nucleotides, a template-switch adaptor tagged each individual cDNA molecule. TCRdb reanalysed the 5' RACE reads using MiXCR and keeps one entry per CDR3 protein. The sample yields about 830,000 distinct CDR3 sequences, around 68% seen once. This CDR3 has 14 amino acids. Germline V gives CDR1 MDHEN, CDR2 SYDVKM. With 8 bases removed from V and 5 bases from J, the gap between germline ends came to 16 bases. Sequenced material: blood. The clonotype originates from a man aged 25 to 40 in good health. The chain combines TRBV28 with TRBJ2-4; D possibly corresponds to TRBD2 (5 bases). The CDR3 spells CASGGEGRENIQYF. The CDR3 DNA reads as TGTGCCAGCGGTGGAGAGGGCAGAGAAAACATTCAGTACTTC.